This TCR beta chain was documented in a study of blood T cell repertoires in COVID-19. Germline CDR1 reads SEHNR; CDR2 reads FQNEAQ (reference sequence). CDR3 length: 14 amino acids. The V and J ends lost 5 bases and 4 bases, in that order; junction bases with no gene match: 5. Authors' processing steps: Reference gene primer amplification gave nucleated cell count estimates. Sequencing was performed with immunoSEQ multiplex PCR; in TCRdb, only in-frame clones are kept and a portion is missing. That table is the source of V, J and clone size, and D and trimming were worked out from the DNA. Here the sample spans approximately 70,000 clones, less than 85% being singletons.

The sample was peripheral blood. V is TRBV7-9 and J is TRBJ2-7; 10 nucleotides match TRBD1. The clonotype was recovered from a woman aged 80 or over with active or convalescent COVID-19. Written as DNA, the CDR3 is TGTGCCAGCAGCCCGGGACAGGGGATGTACGAGCAGTACTTC. Protein: CASSPGQGMYEQYF.